This note documents a single T cell receptor (beta chain) sequence. This specimen belongs to a study of technical replicates of blood from several donors. Data came from immunoSEQ multiplex PCR; TCRdb stores just in-frame clones and leaves some out. The sample contains under 75,000 clones, approximately 94% of which appear only once. The specimen was T cells isolated from PBMCs. The clonotype was recovered from a human donor in good health.

The CDR3 loop reads CASSQDHAEGLGGYTF. The CDR3 DNA reads as TGCGCCAGCAGCCAAGATCACGCCGAGGGTTTGGGTGGCTACACCTTC. The genes are TRBV4-3 and TRBJ1-2; D ambiguous. Germline values: CDR1 LGHNA, CDR2 YSLEER. V shed 0 bases and J shed 7 bases, with 18 bases lying between them. The CDR3 is 16 amino acids.